This record looks at one TCR beta chain sequence and its context. Libraries were prepared by immunoSEQ multiplex PCR; TCRdb keeps only in-frame clonotypes and omits some of them. The sample lists 140,000 to 150,000 clones, roughly 90% seen once, with around 3.3% in the top ten. The data were obtained in a study of T cell responses to AZD1222 COVID-19 vaccine. Second-dose timings of about 4 or about 12 weeks were pooled. CDR1 and CDR2 (germline): SGHTA, FQGNSA. CDR3 size: 16 residues. The ends were cut back, 1 base at V and 7 bases at J, with 14 bases in the middle. Source: peripheral blood, taken 28 days after the second AZD1222 dose. This TCR came from an adult who received the AZD1222 COVID-19 vaccine. The chain uses TRBV7-2 and TRBJ1-6, with D perhaps matching TRBD1 (6 bases). CDR3 DNA sequence: TGTGCCAGCAGCTTAGTCATTGGTCAGGGGAATTCACCCCTCCACTTT. Residues: CASSLVIGQGNSPLHF.